The next 14 T cell receptor beta chains were all read from a single sample in a study of blood T cell repertoires in COVID-19. Produced via immunoSEQ multiplex PCR; TCRdb's table is partial and in-frame only. Of some 350,000 clones listed, approximately 90% are singletons. Sequenced material: peripheral blood. The receptors come from a woman aged 18-35 years who had recovered from COVID-19.

The genes are TRBV7-2 and TRBJ2-7; possibly TRBD1 for D (5 bases). Trimming stripped 6 bases from V and 0 bases from J, with 9 bases between. Germline CDR1 and CDR2: SGHTA and FQGNSA. The length of the CDR3 is 13 residues. The CDR3 nucleotides read TGTGCCAGCAGACCTAGGGGCTCCTACGAGCAGTACGTC. Amino acids: CASRPRGSYEQYV.

This chain connects TRBV4-3 to TRBJ2-1, with D maybe TRBD2 (6 bases). Trimming took off 0 bases at V and 8 bases at J, with 17 bases between the two ends. The CDR3 covers 16 residues. Germline assignment: CDR1 LGHNA and CDR2 YSLEER. CDR3 residues: CASSQDLAVVRYEQFF. The CDR3, as DNA: TGCGCCAGCAGCCAAGATTTAGCGGTCGTTCGGTATGAGCAGTTCTTC.

This clone has just a few counts. The V and J genes are TRBV11-2 and TRBJ2-7; D gene uncertain. Germline loops: CDR1 SGHAT, CDR2 FQNNGV. V was trimmed by 1 base and J by 3 bases, leaving 4 bases between them. The CDR3 totals 12 residues. CDR3 DNA: TGTGCCAGCAGCTTAGTTAGCTACGAGCAGTACGTC. Amino acid sequence: CASSLVSYEQYV.

This clone appeared a single time. V gene TRBV11-3 combines with J gene TRBJ2-2; D may be TRBD1 (5 bases). CDR1 and CDR2 (germline): SGHNT, YENEEA. The CDR3 totals 12 residues. V gave up 4 bases and J gave up 10 bases, with 10 bases separating them. CDR3 residues: CASSSRGVELFF. The CDR3 DNA follows: TGTGCCAGCAGCTCTAGGGGTGTGGAGCTGTTTTTT.

This rearrangement joins TRBV24-1 to TRBJ2-3; 7 bases are shared with TRBD2. CDR1 is KGHDR and CDR2 is SFDVKD in the germline V gene. With 1 base clipped from V and 1 base from J, the junction kept 7 bases outside the gene matches. The CDR3 runs to 17 residues. The DNA of the CDR3 is TGTGCCACCAGTGATTTTCCTAGCGGAGCACGCACAGATACGCAGTATTTT. It specifies CATSDFPSGARTDTQYF.

The gene calls are TRBV25-1 and TRBJ2-4; 8 bases align to TRBD2. CDR3 size: 16 residues. The germline V gene has CDR1 MGHDK and CDR2 SYGVNS. V lost 1 base and J lost 6; bases outside the gene matches: 8. CDR3 protein: CASSEFKRELGNIQYF. The CDR3, as DNA: TGTGCCAGCAGTGAATTCAAGCGGGAGTTAGGAAACATTCAGTACTTC. Full variable domain (missing parts from reference TRBV25-1 and TRBJ2-4): EADIYQTPRYLVIGTGKKITLECSQTMGHDKMYWYQQDPGMELHLIHYSYGVNSTEKGDLSSESTVSRIRTEHFPLTLESARPSHTSQYLCASSEFKRELGNIQYFGAGTRLSVL.

As regards this clone: Relative to the germline gene, one junction end is altered; a read error may explain this. The rearrangement uses TRBV19 and TRBJ1-1; unclear D gene. Per the germline V gene, CDR1 is LNHDA and CDR2 is SQIVND (reference sequence). CDR3 length equals 15 residues. CDR3 amino acids: CASTISGGSDTEAFF. The DNA of the CDR3 is TGTGCTAGTACCATCTCCGGAGGGTCGGACACTGAAGCTTTCTTT.

The chain couples TRBV7-2 to TRBJ1-6, with a tentative D call TRBD1 (6 bases). V lost 4 bases and J 9 bases, leaving 10 bases between the germline ends. Germline loops: CDR1 SGHTA, CDR2 FQGNSA. The CDR3 has 13 amino acids. In DNA form, the CDR3 reads TGTGCCAGCAGCTCGAACAGGGTTTCACCCCTCCACTTT. Amino acid sequence: CASSSNRVSPLHF.

This chain joins TRBV4-3 and TRBJ2-2; 7 bases are a match to TRBD2. Trimming at V came to 0 bases and at J to 5 bases, leaving 9 bases not matched to a gene. Germline V gives CDR1 LGHNA, CDR2 YSLEER. The CDR3 is 17 residues long. Here the CDR3 DNA reads TGCGCCAGCAGCCAAGACCCCCCGGGAGGTGAGACCGGGGAGCTGTTTTTT. Its protein product is CASSQDPPGGETGELFF.

V gene TRBV19 combines with J gene TRBJ1-3; 9 bases are shared with TRBD1. V dropped 8 bases and J dropped 0; count of bases not matched to a gene: 11. The CDR3 has 17 residues. Per germline, CDR1 LNHDA and CDR2 SQIVND (reference sequence). The CDR3 nucleotides read TGTGCCAGTCCAAGACAGGGGGGAACGTACTCTGGAAACACCATATATTTT. Protein sequence: CASPRQGGTYSGNTIYF.

A remark on this clone: Distinct nucleotide sequences in the sample also encode this CDR3. The rearrangement uses TRBV5-4 and TRBJ1-1; 7 bases line up with TRBD1. CDR3 length: 14 residues. V shed 4 bases and J 1 base; nucleotides not matched to a gene: 4. The germline CDR1 and CDR2 sequences are SGHNT and YYREEE (reference sequence). CDR3 amino acids: CASSLGQRNTEAFF. The CDR3, as DNA: TGTGCCAGCAGCCTGGGACAGAGGAACACTGAAGCTTTCTTT.

This clone was detected only once. The gene calls are TRBV7-9 and TRBJ2-1; 9 bases fit TRBD1. V trimming: 4 bases; J trimming: 2 bases; junction bases outside the gene matches: 9. This CDR3 region has 17 residues. Germline V gene sequence: CDR1 SEHNR, CDR2 FQNEAQ (reference sequence). The CDR3 nucleotides are TGTGCCAGCAGCTCATCGCGGGACAGGGACCCCTACAATGAGCAGTTCTTC. This gives the protein CASSSSRDRDPYNEQFF.

The J gene is TRBJ2-2, the V gene TRBV6-1, with TRBD2 identical over 12 bases. The CDR3 consists of 16 residues. Losses at the gene ends were 2 bases for V and 8 bases for J; bases not matched to a gene: 6. The V gene's germline CDR1 is MNHNS and CDR2 SASEGT. DNA for the CDR3: TGTGCCAGCAGTGAACTAGCGGGAGGGCCTAGGGGGGAGCTGTTTTTT. Amino acid sequence: CASSELAGGPRGELFF.

This clone has only one observation. As DNA, the CDR3 is TGTGCCAGCAGCGTCAGCGGGAGGTTGACGACAGATACGCAGTATTTT. Protein product: CASSVSGRLTTDTQYF. V is TRBV9 and J is TRBJ2-3; 9 bases align to TRBD2. CDR1 and CDR2 from the germline V gene are SGDLS and YYNGEE. Trimming cost V 2 bases and J 3 bases; bases outside gene matches: 7. This CDR3 has 16 residues.